The TCR beta chain under discussion was sequenced for a study of T cell responses to AZD1222 COVID-19 vaccine. Study at large: The study pooled second doses at about 4 or about 12 weeks.

The germline V gene encodes CDR1 SGHNT and CDR2 YYREEE (reference sequence). With 3 bases removed from V and 2 bases from J, the gap between germline ends came to 5 bases. The length of the CDR3 is 13 residues. In regard to this clone: Its target is unknown.

Study-level points and caveats: Spike-specific TCRs gained breadth and depth after people received two AZD1222 doses. Just six AZD1222 recipients were seropositive at baseline.

TCRdb keeps only in-frame clones here, not all; method: immunoSEQ multiplex PCR. The sample carries 85,000 to 100,000 clones, 70% to 85% recorded once. This TCR derives from an adult in good health. The sequences come from peripheral blood, collected on day 0 of AZD1222 vaccination. The V and J genes are TRBV5-4 and TRBJ2-2, with unresolved D. The CDR3: CASSSTNTGELFF. The CDR3 DNA reads as TGTGCCAGCAGCTCGACTAACACCGGGGAGCTGTTTTTT.